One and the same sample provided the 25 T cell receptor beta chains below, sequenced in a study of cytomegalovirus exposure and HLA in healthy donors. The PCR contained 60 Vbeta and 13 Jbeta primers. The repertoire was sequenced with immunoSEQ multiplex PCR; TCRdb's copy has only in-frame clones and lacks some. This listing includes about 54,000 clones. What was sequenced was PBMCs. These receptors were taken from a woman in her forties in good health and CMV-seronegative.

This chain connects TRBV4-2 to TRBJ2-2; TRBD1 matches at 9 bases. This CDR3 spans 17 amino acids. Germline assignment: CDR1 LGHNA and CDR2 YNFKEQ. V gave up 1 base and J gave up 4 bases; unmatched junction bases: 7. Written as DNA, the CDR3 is TGTGCCAGCAGCCAAGGGGACAGGGATGAAGTCACCGGGGAGCTGTTTTTT. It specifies CASSQGDRDEVTGELFF.

CDR3 protein: CASSTHREENQPQHF. CDR3 sequence (DNA): TGTGCCAGCAGCACCCATCGCGAGGAAAATCAGCCCCAGCATTTT. V usage is TRBV7-9 and J usage is TRBJ1-5, with D unresolved. This CDR3 has 15 residues. Germline CDR1 reads SEHNR; CDR2 reads FQNEAQ (reference sequence). The V end was cut by 5 bases, the J end by 4 bases, with 15 bases between.

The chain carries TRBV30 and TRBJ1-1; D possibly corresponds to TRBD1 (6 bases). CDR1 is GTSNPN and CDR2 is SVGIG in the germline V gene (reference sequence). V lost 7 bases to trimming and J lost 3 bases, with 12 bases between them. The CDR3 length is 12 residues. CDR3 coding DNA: TGTGCCTCCTCCTACAGGGACACTGAAGCTTTCTTT. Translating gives CASSYRDTEAFF.

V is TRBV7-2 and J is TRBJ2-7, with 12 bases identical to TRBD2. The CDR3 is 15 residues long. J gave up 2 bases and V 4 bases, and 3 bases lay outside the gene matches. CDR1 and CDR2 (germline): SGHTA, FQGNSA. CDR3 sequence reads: CASSSRLAGAYEQYF. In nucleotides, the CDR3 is TGTGCCAGCAGCTCCAGACTAGCGGGAGCCTACGAGCAGTACTTC. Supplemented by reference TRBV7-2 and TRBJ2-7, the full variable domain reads GAGVSQSPSNKVTEKGKDVELRCDPISGHTALYWYRQSLGQGLEFLIYFQGNSAPDKSGLPSDRFSAERTGGSVSTLTIQRTQQEDSAVYLCASSSRLAGAYEQYFGPGTRLTVT.

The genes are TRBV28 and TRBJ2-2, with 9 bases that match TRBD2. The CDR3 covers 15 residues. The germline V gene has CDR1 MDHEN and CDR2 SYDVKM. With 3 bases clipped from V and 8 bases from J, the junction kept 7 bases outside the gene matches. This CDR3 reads CASSLGLASTGELFF. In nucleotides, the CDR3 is TGTGCCAGCAGTTTGGGACTAGCCTCGACTGGGGAGCTGTTTTTT.

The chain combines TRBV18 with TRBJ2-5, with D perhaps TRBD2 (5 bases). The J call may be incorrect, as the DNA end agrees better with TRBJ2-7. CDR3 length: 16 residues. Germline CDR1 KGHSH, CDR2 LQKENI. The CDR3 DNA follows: TGTGCCAGCTCACCATCTTCTGTGGGAGCTGGGTACGAGCAGTACTTC. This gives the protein CASSPSSVGAGYEQYF.

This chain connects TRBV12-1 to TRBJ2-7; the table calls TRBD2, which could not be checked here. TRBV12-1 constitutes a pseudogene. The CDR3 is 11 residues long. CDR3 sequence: CASSFYCEQYF. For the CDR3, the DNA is TGTGCCAGCAGCTTTTATTGCGAGCAGTACTTC.

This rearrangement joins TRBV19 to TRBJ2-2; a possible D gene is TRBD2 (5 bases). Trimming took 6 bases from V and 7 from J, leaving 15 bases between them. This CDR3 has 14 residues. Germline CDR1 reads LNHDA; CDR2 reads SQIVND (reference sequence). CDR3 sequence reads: CASRTRGFGGELFF. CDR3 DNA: TGTGCCAGTAGGACCCGCGGGTTTGGCGGGGAGCTGTTTTTT.

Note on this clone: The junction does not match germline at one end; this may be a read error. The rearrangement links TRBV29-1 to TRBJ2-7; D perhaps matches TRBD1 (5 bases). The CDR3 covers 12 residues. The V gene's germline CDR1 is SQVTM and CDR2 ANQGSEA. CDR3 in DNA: TGCAGCGTCGTTGCAGGGATCCACGAGCAGTCCTTC. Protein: CSVVAGIHEQSF.

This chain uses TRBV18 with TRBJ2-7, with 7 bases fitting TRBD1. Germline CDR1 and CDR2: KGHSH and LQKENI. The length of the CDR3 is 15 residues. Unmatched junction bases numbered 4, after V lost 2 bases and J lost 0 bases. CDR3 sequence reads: CASSPGQAGSYEQYF. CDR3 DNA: TGTGCCAGCTCACCAGGACAGGCGGGCTCCTACGAGCAGTACTTC.

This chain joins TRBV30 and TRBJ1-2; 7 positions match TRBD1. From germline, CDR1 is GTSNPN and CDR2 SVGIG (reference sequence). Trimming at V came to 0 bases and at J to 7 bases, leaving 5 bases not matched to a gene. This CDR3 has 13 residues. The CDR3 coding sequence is TGTGCCTGGAGTGTACGGGACAGAGGTGGCTACACCTTC. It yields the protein CAWSVRDRGGYTF.

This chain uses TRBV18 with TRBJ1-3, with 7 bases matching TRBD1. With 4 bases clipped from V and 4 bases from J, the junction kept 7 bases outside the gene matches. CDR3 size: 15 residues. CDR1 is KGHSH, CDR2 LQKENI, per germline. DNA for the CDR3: TGTGCCAGCTCACGCAACACAGGGGACGGAAACACCATATATTTT. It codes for CASSRNTGDGNTIYF.

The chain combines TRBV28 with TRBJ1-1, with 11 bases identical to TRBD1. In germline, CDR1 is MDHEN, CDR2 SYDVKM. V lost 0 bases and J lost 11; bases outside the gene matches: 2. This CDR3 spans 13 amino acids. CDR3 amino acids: CASSLWDRGLAFF. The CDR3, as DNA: TGTGCCAGCAGTTTATGGGACAGGGGGCTGGCTTTCTTT.

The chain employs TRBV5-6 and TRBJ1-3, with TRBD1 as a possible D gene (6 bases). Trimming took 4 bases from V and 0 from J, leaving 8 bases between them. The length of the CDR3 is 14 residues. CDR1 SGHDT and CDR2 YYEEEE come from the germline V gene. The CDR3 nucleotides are TGTGCCAGCAGCGTGACAGGCTCTGGAAACACCATATATTTT. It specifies CASSVTGSGNTIYF.

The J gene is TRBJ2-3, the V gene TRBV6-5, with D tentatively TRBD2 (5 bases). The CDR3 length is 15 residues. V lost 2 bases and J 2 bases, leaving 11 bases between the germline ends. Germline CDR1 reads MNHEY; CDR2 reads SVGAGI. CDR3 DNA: TGTGCCAGCAGTTACAGAGGGTTCGCCACAGATACGCAGTATTTT. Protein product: CASSYRGFATDTQYF.

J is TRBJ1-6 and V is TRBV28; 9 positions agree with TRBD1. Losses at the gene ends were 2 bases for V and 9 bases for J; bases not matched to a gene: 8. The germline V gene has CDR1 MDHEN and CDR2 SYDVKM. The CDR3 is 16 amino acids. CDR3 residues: CASSLMGQGTPSPLHF. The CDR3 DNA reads TGTGCCAGCAGTTTAATGGGACAGGGTACCCCTTCACCCCTCCACTTT.

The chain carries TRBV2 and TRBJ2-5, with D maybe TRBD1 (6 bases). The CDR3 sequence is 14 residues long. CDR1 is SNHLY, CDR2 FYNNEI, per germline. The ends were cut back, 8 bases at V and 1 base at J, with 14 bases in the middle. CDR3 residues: CASRADSIQETQYF. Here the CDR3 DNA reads TGTGCCAGCCGAGCGGACAGTATCCAAGAGACCCAGTACTTC.

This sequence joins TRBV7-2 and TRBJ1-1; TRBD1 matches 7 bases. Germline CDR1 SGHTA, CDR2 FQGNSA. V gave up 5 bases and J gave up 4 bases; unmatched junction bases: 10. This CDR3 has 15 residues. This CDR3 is CASSPDRLGSTEAFF. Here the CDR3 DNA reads TGTGCCAGCAGCCCGGACAGGTTAGGGAGCACTGAAGCTTTCTTT.

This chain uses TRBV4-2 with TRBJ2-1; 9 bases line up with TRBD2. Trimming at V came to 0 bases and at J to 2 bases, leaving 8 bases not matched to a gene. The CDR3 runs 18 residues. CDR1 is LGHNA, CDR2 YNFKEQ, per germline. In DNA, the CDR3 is TGTGCCAGCAGCCAAGATGGTGGAGCGGGGGGACCCTACAATGAGCAGTTCTTC. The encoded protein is CASSQDGGAGGPYNEQFF.

The CDR3 nucleotides are TGTGCCAGCAGTTTAGGGACAGGCCCAGCCGAGCAGTACTTC. Residues: CASSLGTGPAEQYF. The V call is TRBV27, the J call TRBJ2-7; 8 bases line up with TRBD1. Looked up from germline, CDR1 is MNHEY and CDR2 is SMNVEV (reference sequence). The CDR3 totals 14 residues. Trimming removed 2 bases from V and 6 bases from J; junction bases left unmatched: 6.

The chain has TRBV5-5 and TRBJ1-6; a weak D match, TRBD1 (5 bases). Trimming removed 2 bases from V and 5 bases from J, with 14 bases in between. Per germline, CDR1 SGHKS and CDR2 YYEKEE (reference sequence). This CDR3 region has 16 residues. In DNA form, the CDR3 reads TGTGCCAGCAGCTTAGGTGGGGGGTGGGATAATTCACCCCTCCACTTT. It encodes CASSLGGGWDNSPLHF.

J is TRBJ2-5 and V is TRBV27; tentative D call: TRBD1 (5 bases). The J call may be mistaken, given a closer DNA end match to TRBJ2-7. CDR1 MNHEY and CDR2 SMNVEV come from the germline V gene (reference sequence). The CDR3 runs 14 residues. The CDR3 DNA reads TGTGCCAGCAAGCAGGGTTTGAATACCTACGAGCAGTACTTC. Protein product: CASKQGLNTYEQYF.

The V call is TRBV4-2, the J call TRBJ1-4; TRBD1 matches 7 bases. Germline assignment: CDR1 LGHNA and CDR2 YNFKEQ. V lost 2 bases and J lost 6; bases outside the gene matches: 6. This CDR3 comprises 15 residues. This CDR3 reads CASSQPGQRDEKLFF. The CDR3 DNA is TGTGCCAGCAGCCAACCGGGACAGAGAGATGAAAAACTGTTTTTT.

This CDR3 is CASSYAGEFNQPQHF. DNA for the CDR3: TGTGCCAGCAGCTATGCAGGGGAGTTTAATCAGCCCCAGCATTTT. The rearrangement uses TRBV5-5 and TRBJ1-5, with D possibly matching TRBD1 (6 bases). Trimming removed 3 bases at V and 4 bases at J, with 14 bases between. CDR3 length: 15 residues. Germline loops: CDR1 SGHKS, CDR2 YYEKEE (reference sequence).

CDR3 bases: TGTGCCAGCAGTGAAACAGGGGCCCGGTACCAAGAGACCCAGTACTTC. It encodes CASSETGARYQETQYF. The genes are TRBV6-1 and TRBJ2-5; TRBD1 aligns across 7 bases. Unmatched junction bases numbered 6, after V lost 2 bases and J lost 0 bases. Germline V gene sequence: CDR1 MNHNS, CDR2 SASEGT. The CDR3 has 16 residues.